The 8 T cell receptor beta chains in this list originate from one sample, sequenced in a study of T cell clonality in common variable immunodeficiency. TCRdb's copy holds only in-frame clones and misses some; the assay was immunoSEQ multiplex PCR. Recorded here are 35,000 to 45,000 clones, none singletons. Sequencing used peripheral blood mononuclear cells. The source of these receptors is a person aged 18-69 years in good health.

Only a few counts were recorded for this clone. CDR3 bases read: TGTGCCAGCAGTGATAAGGGACAGCCGAACACTGAA. Protein product: CASSDKGQPNTE. The entire CDR3 is CASSDKGQPNTEAFF. V gene TRBV6-1 combines with J gene TRBJ1-1; 7 bases map to TRBD1. The read stops 3 residues short of the end of the CDR3; the missing end is completed from the germline J gene. Trimming at V came to 3 bases and at J to 1 base, leaving 5 bases not matched to a gene. In germline, CDR1 is MNHNS, CDR2 SASEGT. There are 15 residues in the CDR3.

This clone was recorded at least ten times. The read stops 3 residues short of the end of the CDR3; the missing end is completed from the germline J gene. The genes are TRBV19 and TRBJ1-4; 8 nucleotides line up with TRBD1. Germline CDR1 and CDR2: LNHDA and SQIVND (reference sequence). Losses at the gene ends were 6 bases for V and 7 bases for J; bases not matched to a gene: 7. The CDR3 sequence is 14 residues long. The DNA read from the CDR3 is TGTGCCAGTAGAGCAGGGGGCTTTGGTGAAAAA. Protein sequence: CASRAGGFGEK. The whole CDR3 region reads CASRAGGFGEKLFF.

This clone was observed at least ten times. The covered CDR3 bases are TGCAGTGCTAGCGTCCAGCGGGACCGCTCCTACGAG. This sequence encodes CSASVQRDRSYE. The full-length CDR3 reads as CSASVQRDRSYEQYF. This chain connects TRBV20-1 to TRBJ2-7; 7 bases align to TRBD2. Coverage ceases 3 residues before the CDR3 finishes, and the germline J gene fills in the end. J was trimmed by 0 bases and V by 3 bases; bases with no gene match: 8. Germline V gives CDR1 DFQATT, CDR2 SNEGSKA (reference sequence). The CDR3 length is 15 residues.

This clone came up a few times. CDR3 bases read: TGTGCCAGTAGTCGAACAGGGTTCGGGAATAATTCACCA. Amino acids: CASSRTGFGNNSP. The whole CDR3 protein is CASSRTGFGNNSPLFF. This chain connects TRBV19 to TRBJ1-4; a possible D gene is TRBD1 (6 bases). The CDR3 end falls 3 residues outside the read, so it is completed with the germline J gene. CDR1 and CDR2 from the germline V gene are LNHDA and SQIVND (reference sequence). The CDR3 is 16 amino acids.

This clone appeared many times. The read terminates 3 residues before the CDR3 end, so the remaining end is supplied by the germline J gene. The chain is built from TRBV29-1 and TRBJ1-1; 7 bases are shared with TRBD1. This CDR3 has 12 amino acids. Germline assignment: CDR1 SQVTM and CDR2 ANQGSEA. V lost 4 bases to trimming and J lost 6 bases; unmatched junction nucleotides: 5. The sequenced CDR3 bases are TGCAGCGTTGGACAGGGAGGCGCTGAA. Its protein product is CSVGQGGAE. The CDR3 in its entirety is CSVGQGGAEAFF. Full variable domain (rest looked up from reference TRBV29-1 and TRBJ1-1): SAVISQKPSRDICQRGTSLTIQCQVDSQVTMMFWYRQQPGQSLTLIATANQGSEATYESGFVIDKFPISRPNLTFSTLTVSNMSPEDSSIYLCSVGQGGAEAFFGQGTRLTVV.

This clone was detected many times. The CDR3 end falls 3 residues outside the read, so it is completed with the germline J gene. This chain joins TRBV6-4 and TRBJ2-3; possible D gene TRBD1, 6 bases. The CDR3 consists of 17 residues. Germline CDR1 and CDR2: MRHNA and SNTAGT. CDR3 region: CASSDSTGLASQETQYF. The CDR3 DNA, read in part, is TGTGCCAGCAGTGACTCGACAGGACTTGCGTCTCAAGAGACG.

This clone has a count of ten or more. The sequence runs out 3 residues before the end of the CDR3; the remainder is reconstructed from the germline J gene. The rearrangement links TRBV30 to TRBJ1-5; possible D gene TRBD1, 5 bases. Deletions cut 5 bases from V and 6 bases from J, with 14 bases between. The germline V gene has CDR1 GTSNPN and CDR2 SVGIG (reference sequence). The CDR3 runs 13 residues. CDR3 DNA (partial): TGTGCCTGGGGGGTGGGGGGAAGTCAGCCC. It yields the protein CAWGVGGSQP. The entire CDR3 is CAWGVGGSQPQHF.

This clone was found many times. Coverage ceases 3 residues before the CDR3 finishes, and the germline J gene fills in the end. The chain combines TRBV18 with TRBJ2-3; TRBD1 might be the D (6 bases). There are 17 residues in the CDR3. The ends were cut back, 0 bases at V and 2 bases at J, with 15 bases in the middle. Germline V gene data show CDR1 as KGHSH and CDR2 as LQKENI. The CDR3 is CASSPPNPGHSTDTQYF. The sequenced CDR3 bases are TGTGCCAGCTCACCACCGAACCCGGGACATTCCACAGATACG.